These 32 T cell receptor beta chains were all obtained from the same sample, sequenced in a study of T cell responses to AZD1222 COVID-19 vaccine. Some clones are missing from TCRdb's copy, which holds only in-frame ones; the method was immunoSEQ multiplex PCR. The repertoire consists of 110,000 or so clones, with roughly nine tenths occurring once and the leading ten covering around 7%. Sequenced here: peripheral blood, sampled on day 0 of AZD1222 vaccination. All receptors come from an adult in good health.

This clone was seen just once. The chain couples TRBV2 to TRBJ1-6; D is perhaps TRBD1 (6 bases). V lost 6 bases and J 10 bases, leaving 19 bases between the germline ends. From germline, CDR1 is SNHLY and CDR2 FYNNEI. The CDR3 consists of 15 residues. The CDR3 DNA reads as TGTGCCAGCAGGGACCTGGACAGAGACGTCTCACCCCTCCACTTT. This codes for CASRDLDRDVSPLHF.

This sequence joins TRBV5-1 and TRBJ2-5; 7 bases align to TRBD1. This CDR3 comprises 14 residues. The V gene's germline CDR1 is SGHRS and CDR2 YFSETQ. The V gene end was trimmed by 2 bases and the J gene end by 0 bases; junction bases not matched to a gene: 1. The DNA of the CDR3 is TGCGCCAGCAGCTTTGGACAGGACCAAGAGACCCAGTACTTC. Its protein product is CASSFGQDQETQYF.

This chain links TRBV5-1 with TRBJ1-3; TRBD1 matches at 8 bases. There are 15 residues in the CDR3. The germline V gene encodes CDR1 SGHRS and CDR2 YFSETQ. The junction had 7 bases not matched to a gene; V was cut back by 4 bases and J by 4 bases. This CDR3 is CASSPTGGSGNTIYF. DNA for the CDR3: TGCGCCAGCAGCCCAACAGGGGGATCAGGAAACACCATATATTTT. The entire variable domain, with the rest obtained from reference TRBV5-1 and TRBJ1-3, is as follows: KAGVTQTPRYLIKTRGQQVTLSCSPISGHRSVSWYQQTPGQGLQFLFEYFSETQRNKGNFPGRFSGRQFSNSRSEMNVSTLELGDSALYLCASSPTGGSGNTIYFGEGSWLTVV.

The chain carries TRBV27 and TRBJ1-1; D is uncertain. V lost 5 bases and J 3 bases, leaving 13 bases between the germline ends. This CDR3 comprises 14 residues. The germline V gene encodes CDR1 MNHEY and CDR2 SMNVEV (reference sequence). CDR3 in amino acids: CASSPRWSYTEAFF. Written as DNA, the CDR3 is TGTGCCAGCAGTCCCAGGTGGAGTTACACTGAAGCTTTCTTT.

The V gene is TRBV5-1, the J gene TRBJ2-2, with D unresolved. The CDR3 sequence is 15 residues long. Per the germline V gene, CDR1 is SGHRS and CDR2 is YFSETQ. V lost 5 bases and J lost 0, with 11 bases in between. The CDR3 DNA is TGCGCCAGCAGGATGCAAGGGTCGAACACCGGGGAGCTGTTTTTT. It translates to CASRMQGSNTGELFF. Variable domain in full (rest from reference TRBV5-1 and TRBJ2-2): KAGVTQTPRYLIKTRGQQVTLSCSPISGHRSVSWYQQTPGQGLQFLFEYFSETQRNKGNFPGRFSGRQFSNSRSEMNVSTLELGDSALYLCASRMQGSNTGELFFGEGSRLTVL.

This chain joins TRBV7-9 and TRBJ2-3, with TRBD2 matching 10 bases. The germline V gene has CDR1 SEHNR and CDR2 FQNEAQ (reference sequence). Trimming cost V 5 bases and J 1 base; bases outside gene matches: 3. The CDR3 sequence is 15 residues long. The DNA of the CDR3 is TGTGCCAGCAGCATCGGACTAGCGGGCACAGATACGCAGTATTTT. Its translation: CASSIGLAGTDTQYF.

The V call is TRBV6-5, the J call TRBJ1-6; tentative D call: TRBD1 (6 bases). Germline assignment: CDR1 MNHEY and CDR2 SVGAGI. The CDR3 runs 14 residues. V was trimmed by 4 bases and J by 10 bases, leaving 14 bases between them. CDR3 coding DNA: TGTGCCAGCAGTTGGGGGGCAGGGGAATCACCCCTCCACTTT. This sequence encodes CASSWGAGESPLHF.

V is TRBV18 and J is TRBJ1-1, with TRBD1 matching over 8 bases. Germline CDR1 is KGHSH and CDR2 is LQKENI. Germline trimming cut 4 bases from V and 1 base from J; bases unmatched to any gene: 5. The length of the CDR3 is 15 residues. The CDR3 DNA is TGTGCCAGCTCACAAGTACAGGGGGGGAACACTGAAGCTTTCTTT. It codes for CASSQVQGGNTEAFF.

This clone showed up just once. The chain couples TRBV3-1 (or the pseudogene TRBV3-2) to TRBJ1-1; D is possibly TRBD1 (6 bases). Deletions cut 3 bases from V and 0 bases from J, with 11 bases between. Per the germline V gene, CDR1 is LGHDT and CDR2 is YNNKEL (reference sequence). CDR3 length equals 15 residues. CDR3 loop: CASSQGASLNTEAFF. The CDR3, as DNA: TGTGCCAGCAGCCAGGGGGCCTCATTGAACACTGAAGCTTTCTTT.

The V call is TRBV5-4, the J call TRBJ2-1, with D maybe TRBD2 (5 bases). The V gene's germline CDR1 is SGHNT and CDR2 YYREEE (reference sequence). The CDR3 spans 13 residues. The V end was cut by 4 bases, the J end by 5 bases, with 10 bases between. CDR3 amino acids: CASSRTGDNEQFF. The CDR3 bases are TGTGCCAGCAGCCGAACCGGGGACAATGAGCAGTTCTTC. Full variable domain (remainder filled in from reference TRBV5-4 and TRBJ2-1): ETGVTQSPTHLIKTRGQQVTLRCSSQSGHNTVSWYQQALGQGPQFIFQYYREEENGRGNFPPRFSGLQFPNYSSELNVNALELDDSALYLCASSRTGDNEQFFGPGTRLTVL.

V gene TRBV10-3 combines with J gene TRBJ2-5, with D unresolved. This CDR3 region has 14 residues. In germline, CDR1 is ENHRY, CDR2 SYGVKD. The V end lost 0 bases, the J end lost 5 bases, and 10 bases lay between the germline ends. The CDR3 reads CAISESNSGETQYF. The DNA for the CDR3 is TGTGCCATCAGTGAGTCGAATTCTGGGGAGACCCAGTACTTC.

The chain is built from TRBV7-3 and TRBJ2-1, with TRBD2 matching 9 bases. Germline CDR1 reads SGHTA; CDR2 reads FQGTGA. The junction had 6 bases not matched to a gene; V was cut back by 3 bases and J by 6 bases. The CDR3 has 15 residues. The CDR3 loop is CASSLGRTSANEQFF. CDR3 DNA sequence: TGTGCCAGCAGCTTGGGCCGGACTAGCGCCAATGAGCAGTTCTTC.

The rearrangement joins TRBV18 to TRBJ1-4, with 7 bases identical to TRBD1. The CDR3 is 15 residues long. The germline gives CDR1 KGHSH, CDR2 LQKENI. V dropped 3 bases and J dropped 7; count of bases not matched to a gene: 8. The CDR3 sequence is CASSPNTGEGEKLFF. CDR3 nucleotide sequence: TGTGCCAGCTCACCCAACACAGGGGAAGGTGAAAAACTGTTTTTT.

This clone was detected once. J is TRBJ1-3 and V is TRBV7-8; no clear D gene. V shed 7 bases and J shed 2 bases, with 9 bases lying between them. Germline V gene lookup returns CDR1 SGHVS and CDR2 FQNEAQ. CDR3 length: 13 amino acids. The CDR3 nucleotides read TGTGCCAGCACCCCTCCGCCTGGAAACACCATATATTTT. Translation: CASTPPPGNTIYF.

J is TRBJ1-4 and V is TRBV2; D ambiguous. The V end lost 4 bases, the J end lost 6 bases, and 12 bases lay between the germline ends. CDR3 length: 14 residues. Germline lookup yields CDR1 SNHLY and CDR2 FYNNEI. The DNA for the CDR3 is TGTGCCAGCAGTGGTGGTGATGGGTATGAAAAACTGTTTTTT. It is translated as CASSGGDGYEKLFF.

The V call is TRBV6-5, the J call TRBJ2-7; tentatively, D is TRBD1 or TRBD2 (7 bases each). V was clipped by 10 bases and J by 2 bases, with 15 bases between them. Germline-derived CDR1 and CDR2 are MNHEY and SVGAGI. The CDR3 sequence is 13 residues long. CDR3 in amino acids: CATGGDGTYEQYF. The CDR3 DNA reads TGTGCCACAGGGGGGGACGGCACCTACGAGCAGTACTTC.

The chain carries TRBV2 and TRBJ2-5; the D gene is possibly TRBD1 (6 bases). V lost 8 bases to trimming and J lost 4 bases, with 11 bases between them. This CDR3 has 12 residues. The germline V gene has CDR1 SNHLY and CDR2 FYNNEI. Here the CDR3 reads CASGETGETQYF. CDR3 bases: TGTGCCAGCGGGGAGACAGGAGAGACCCAGTACTTC.

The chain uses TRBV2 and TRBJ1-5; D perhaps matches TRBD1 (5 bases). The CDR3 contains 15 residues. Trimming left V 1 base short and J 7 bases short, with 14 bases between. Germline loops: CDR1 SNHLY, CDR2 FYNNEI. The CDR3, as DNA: TGTGCCAGCAGTGAAGAAGCAGGGTGGAGGCAGCCCCAGCATTTT. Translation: CASSEEAGWRQPQHF.

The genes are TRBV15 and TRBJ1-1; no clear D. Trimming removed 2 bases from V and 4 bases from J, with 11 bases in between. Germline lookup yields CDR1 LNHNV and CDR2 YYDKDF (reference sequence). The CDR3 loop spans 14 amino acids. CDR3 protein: CATSRSSRSTEAFF. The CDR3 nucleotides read TGTGCCACCAGCAGATCCTCACGGAGCACTGAAGCTTTCTTT.

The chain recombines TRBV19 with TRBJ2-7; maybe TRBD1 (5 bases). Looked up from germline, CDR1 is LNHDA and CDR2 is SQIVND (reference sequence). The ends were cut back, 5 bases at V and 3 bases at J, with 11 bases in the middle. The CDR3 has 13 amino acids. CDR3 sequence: CASSPQGGYEQYF. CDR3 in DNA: TGTGCCAGTAGTCCCCAGGGTGGCTACGAGCAGTACTTC.

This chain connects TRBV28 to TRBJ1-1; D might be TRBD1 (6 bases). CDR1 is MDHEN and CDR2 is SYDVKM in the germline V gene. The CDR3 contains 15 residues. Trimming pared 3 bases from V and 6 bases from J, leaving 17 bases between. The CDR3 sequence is CASSFGHRAQSEAFF. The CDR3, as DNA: TGTGCCAGCAGTTTCGGGCACAGGGCGCAATCTGAAGCTTTCTTT.

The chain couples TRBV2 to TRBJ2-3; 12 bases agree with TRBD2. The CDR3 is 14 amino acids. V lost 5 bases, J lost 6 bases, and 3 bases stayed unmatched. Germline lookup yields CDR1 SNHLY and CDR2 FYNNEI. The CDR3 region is CASSPGTSGDTQYF. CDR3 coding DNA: TGTGCCAGCAGTCCCGGGACTAGCGGGGATACGCAGTATTTT.

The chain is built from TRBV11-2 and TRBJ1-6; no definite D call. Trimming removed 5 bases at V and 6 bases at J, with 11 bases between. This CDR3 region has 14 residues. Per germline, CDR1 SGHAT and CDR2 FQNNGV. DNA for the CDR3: TGTGCCAGCAGCCGAGGGTTTAGTAATTCACCCCTCCACTTT. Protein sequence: CASSRGFSNSPLHF.

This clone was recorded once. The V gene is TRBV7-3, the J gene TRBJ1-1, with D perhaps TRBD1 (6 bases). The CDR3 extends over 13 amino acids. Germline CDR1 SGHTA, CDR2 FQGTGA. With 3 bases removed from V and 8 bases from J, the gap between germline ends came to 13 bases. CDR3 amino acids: CASSLEGQFEAFF. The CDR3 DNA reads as TGTGCCAGCAGCTTGGAGGGACAATTCGAAGCTTTCTTT.

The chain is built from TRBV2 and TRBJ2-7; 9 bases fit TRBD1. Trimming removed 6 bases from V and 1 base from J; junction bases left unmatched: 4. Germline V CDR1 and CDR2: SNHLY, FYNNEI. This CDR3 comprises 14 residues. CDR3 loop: CASRRQGGSYEQYF. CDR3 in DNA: TGTGCCAGCAGGAGACAGGGGGGGTCCTACGAGCAGTACTTC.

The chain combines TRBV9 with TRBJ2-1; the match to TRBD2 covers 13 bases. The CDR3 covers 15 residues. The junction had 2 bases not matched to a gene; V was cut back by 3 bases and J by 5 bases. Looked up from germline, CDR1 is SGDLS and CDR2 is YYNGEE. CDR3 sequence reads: CASSEGLAGNNEQFF. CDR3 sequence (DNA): TGTGCCAGCAGCGAGGGACTAGCGGGAAACAATGAGCAGTTCTTC.

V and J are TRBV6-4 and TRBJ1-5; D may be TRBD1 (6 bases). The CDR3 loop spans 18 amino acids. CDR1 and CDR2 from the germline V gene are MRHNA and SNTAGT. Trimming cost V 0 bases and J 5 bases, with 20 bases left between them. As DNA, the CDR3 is TGTGCCAGCAGTGACTCGAAAGGGGCCTCGGGGGCGGATCAGCCCCAGCATTTT. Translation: CASSDSKGASGADQPQHF.

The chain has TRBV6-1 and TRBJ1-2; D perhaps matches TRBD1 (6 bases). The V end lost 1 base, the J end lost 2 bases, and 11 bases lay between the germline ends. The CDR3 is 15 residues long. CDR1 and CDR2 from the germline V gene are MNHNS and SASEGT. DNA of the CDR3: TGTGCCAGCAGTGAAGGGGCAGGGGTGAACTATGGCTACACCTTC. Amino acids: CASSEGAGVNYGYTF.

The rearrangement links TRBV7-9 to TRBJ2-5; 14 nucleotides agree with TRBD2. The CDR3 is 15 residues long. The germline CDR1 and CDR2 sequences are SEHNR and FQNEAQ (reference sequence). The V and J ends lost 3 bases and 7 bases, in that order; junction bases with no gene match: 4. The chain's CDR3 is CASSFGTSGSGTQYF. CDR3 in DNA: TGTGCCAGCAGCTTTGGGACTAGCGGGAGCGGGACCCAGTACTTC.

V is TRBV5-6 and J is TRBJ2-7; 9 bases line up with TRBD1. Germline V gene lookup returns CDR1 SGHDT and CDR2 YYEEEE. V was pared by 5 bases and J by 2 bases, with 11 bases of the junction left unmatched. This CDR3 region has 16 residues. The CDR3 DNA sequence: TGTGCCAGCAGTCACTCAAGGGGGACAGGGACCTACGAGCAGTACTTC. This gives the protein CASSHSRGTGTYEQYF.

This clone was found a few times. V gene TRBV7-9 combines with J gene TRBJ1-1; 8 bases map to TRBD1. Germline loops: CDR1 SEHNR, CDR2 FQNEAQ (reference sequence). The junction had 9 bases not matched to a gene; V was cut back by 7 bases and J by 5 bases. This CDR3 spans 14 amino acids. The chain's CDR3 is CASIRTGGLTEAFF. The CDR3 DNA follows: TGTGCCAGCATCCGAACAGGGGGGCTGACTGAAGCTTTCTTT.

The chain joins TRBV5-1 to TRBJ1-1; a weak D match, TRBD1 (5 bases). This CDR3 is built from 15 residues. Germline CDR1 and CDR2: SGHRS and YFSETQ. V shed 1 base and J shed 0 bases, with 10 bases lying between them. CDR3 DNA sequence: TGCGCCAGCAGCTTGCTTGGGGGAATGAACACTGAAGCTTTCTTT. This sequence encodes CASSLLGGMNTEAFF.